The 28 T cell receptor beta chains below were found in one sample sequenced in a study of T cell changes during pregnancy in multiple sclerosis. Measured with immunoSEQ multiplex PCR; TCRdb has only the in-frame clones, and not every one. Of 70,000 to 100,000 clones in the sample, over 80% are singletons; the top ten hold over 0.8%. Specimen: peripheral blood, collected in the first trimester of pregnancy. The origin of the receptors is a female donor with multiple sclerosis, enrolled in a pregnancy study.

The rearrangement uses TRBV7-8 and TRBJ1-1, with D perhaps matching TRBD1 (5 bases). Trimming stripped 4 bases from V and 1 base from J, with 7 bases between. This CDR3 has 13 residues. Germline loops: CDR1 SGHVS, CDR2 FQNEAQ. The CDR3 DNA is TGTGCCAGCAGCTGGGACTCGAACACTGAAGCTTTCTTT. Protein sequence: CASSWDSNTEAFF. Supplemented by reference TRBV7-8 and TRBJ1-1, the full variable domain reads GAGVSQSPRYKVAKRGQDVALRCDPISGHVSLFWYQQALGQGPEFLTYFQNEAQLDKSGLPSDRFFAERPEGSVSTLKIQRTQQEDSAVYLCASSWDSNTEAFFGQGTRLTVV.

This clone was found once. V gene TRBV2 combines with J gene TRBJ1-5, with 7 bases fitting TRBD1. In germline, CDR1 is SNHLY, CDR2 FYNNEI. The CDR3 is 13 residues long. V lost 6 bases, J lost 3 bases, and 2 bases stayed unmatched. The CDR3 region is CASRDRYNQPQHF. The CDR3 DNA reads TGTGCCAGCAGGGACAGGTACAATCAGCCCCAGCATTTT.

This chain joins TRBV18 and TRBJ2-7; tentatively, D is TRBD2 (5 bases). The CDR3 is 12 amino acids. Trimming pared 5 bases from V and 6 bases from J, leaving 11 bases between. Germline V lookup: CDR1 KGHSH, CDR2 LQKENI. The CDR3 protein is CASSAAGTEQYF. The CDR3 nucleotides are TGTGCCAGCTCAGCGGCGGGTACCGAGCAGTACTTC.

The V and J genes are TRBV18 and TRBJ1-4; D perhaps matches TRBD1 (6 bases). Trimming shortened V by 4 bases and J by 8 bases, and 17 bases separated the two germline ends. There are 15 residues in the CDR3. In germline, CDR1 is KGHSH, CDR2 LQKENI. The CDR3 coding sequence is TGTGCCAGCTCACGATCCGGGACATCAGACGAAAAACTGTTTTTT. It specifies CASSRSGTSDEKLFF.

The J gene is TRBJ2-7, the V gene TRBV12-5; 8 nucleotides agree with TRBD1. The germline V gene encodes CDR1 LGHNT and CDR2 FRNRAP. The CDR3 spans 16 residues. Losses at the gene ends were 0 bases for V and 7 bases for J; bases not matched to a gene: 11. The CDR3 nucleotides read TGTGCTAGTGGTTTGGTACTCCCGGACAGGGCCGGAGAGCAGTACTTC. Residues: CASGLVLPDRAGEQYF. The full variable domain, rest sourced from reference TRBV12-5 and TRBJ2-7, is DARVTQTPRHKVTEMGQEVTMRCQPILGHNTVFWYRQTMMQGLELLAYFRNRAPLDDSGMPKDRFSAEMPDATLATLKIQPSEPRDSAVYFCASGLVLPDRAGEQYFGPGTRLTVT.

J is TRBJ2-1 and V is TRBV11-2; 7 nucleotides align to TRBD2. This CDR3 is built from 15 residues. The germline CDR1 and CDR2 sequences are SGHAT and FQNNGV. Trimming took 6 bases from V and 7 from J; bases not matched to a gene: 12. In nucleotides, the CDR3 is TGTGCCAGCAGAGAAGAACTACTAGCGTGGAATGAGCAGTTCTTC. Translation: CASREELLAWNEQFF.

The V and J genes are TRBV14 and TRBJ2-7; a possible D gene is TRBD2 (5 bases). This CDR3 contains 13 residues. V was cut by 0 bases and J by 7 bases, with 10 bases left in between. Per the germline V gene, CDR1 is SGHDN and CDR2 is FVKESK. The DNA of the CDR3 is TGTGCCAGCAGCCAAGATCCCCGAGGGGAGCAGTACTTC. This codes for CASSQDPRGEQYF.

The chain recombines TRBV2 with TRBJ2-1; 9 bases align to TRBD1. Trimming cost V 8 bases and J 7 bases; bases outside gene matches: 9. The CDR3 has 14 residues. Germline CDR1 and CDR2: SNHLY and FYNNEI. The DNA for the CDR3 is TGTGCCAGCCGGGGGACAGGGTGGTTGAATGAGCAGTTCTTC. As protein: CASRGTGWLNEQFF.

The chain has TRBV21-1 and TRBJ2-1; whether TRBD2, the table's D call, matches the DNA was not checked. TRBV21-1 is noted as a pseudogene. The CDR3 spans 17 residues. CDR3 residues: CASRVPGGLGSLNEQFF. CDR3 bases: TGTGCCAGCCGAGTTCCGGGGGGACTAGGCTCGTTAAATGAGCAGTTCTTC.

The chain is built from TRBV11-2 and TRBJ2-7, with 7 nucleotides matching TRBD1. Trimming removed 2 bases from V and 2 bases from J; junction bases left unmatched: 6. Germline CDR1 and CDR2: SGHAT and FQNNGV. The CDR3 has 15 amino acids. This CDR3 reads CASSLLTGITYEQYF. DNA for the CDR3: TGTGCCAGCAGCTTATTGACAGGGATCACCTACGAGCAGTACTTC.

J is TRBJ1-2 and V is TRBV5-4; D is unclear. The germline V and J ends were trimmed by 4 bases and 2 bases, with 6 bases remaining between them. The CDR3 contains 12 residues. Germline-derived CDR1 and CDR2 are SGHNT and YYREEE (reference sequence). The CDR3 protein is CASSPLNYGYTF. For the CDR3, the DNA is TGTGCCAGCAGCCCCCTCAACTATGGCTACACCTTC.

This chain uses TRBV27 with TRBJ2-7, with TRBD1 matching over 12 bases. The ends lost 7 bases at V and 5 bases at J; junction bases unmatched: 9. The CDR3 is made up of 15 amino acids. Germline V gene data show CDR1 as MNHEY and CDR2 as SMNVEV (reference sequence). Here the CDR3 reads CASTRTRDRGHEQYF. CDR3 nucleotides: TGTGCCAGCACCCGGACCAGGGACAGGGGGCACGAGCAGTACTTC.

The rearrangement links TRBV6-1 to TRBJ1-5, with D perhaps matching TRBD1 (5 bases). With 10 bases removed from V and 0 bases from J, the gap between germline ends came to 13 bases. Germline lookup yields CDR1 MNHNS and CDR2 SASEGT. There are 14 residues in the CDR3. The CDR3 sequence: CATSQETSNQPQHF. DNA of the CDR3: TGTGCCACCTCACAGGAAACTAGCAATCAGCCCCAGCATTTT.

V usage is TRBV7-2 and J usage is TRBJ2-7; the match to TRBD1 covers 10 bases. The germline V gene has CDR1 SGHTA and CDR2 FQGNSA. V lost 2 bases to trimming and J lost 3 bases; unmatched junction nucleotides: 4. The CDR3 contains 15 residues. The CDR3 sequence: CASSLSGQGIYEQYF. DNA for the CDR3: TGTGCCAGCAGCTTATCGGGACAGGGGATCTACGAGCAGTACTTC.

The genes are TRBV27 and TRBJ2-3, with a weak D call TRBD2 (6 bases). The germline V and J ends were trimmed by 8 bases and 0 bases, with 21 bases remaining between them. The CDR3 sequence is 17 residues long. Germline CDR1 MNHEY, CDR2 SMNVEV (reference sequence). CDR3 nucleotides: TGTGCCAGCGGGGGGACTTGGGGCTACTTGAGCACAGATACGCAGTATTTT. Its translation: CASGGTWGYLSTDTQYF.

The V call is TRBV19, the J call TRBJ2-2; 8 bases agree with TRBD1. Germline V lookup: CDR1 LNHDA, CDR2 SQIVND (reference sequence). The CDR3 length is 14 residues. With 6 bases clipped from V and 4 bases from J, the junction kept 4 bases outside the gene matches. DNA for the CDR3: TGTGCCAGTAGCCGACAGGGGTCCACCGGGGAGCTGTTTTTT. Protein: CASSRQGSTGELFF. The whole variable domain, filled in from reference TRBV19 and TRBJ2-2, reads DGGITQSPKYLFRKEGQNVTLSCEQNLNHDAMYWYRQDPGQGLRLIYYSQIVNDFQKGDIAEGYSVSREKKESFPLTVTSAQKNPTAFYLCASSRQGSTGELFFGEGSRLTVL.

This sequence joins TRBV29-1 and TRBJ1-4; D is perhaps TRBD1 (6 bases). Germline V lookup: CDR1 SQVTM, CDR2 ANQGSEA. V gave up 4 bases and J gave up 0 bases, with 12 bases separating them. The CDR3 length is 15 residues. The CDR3: CSVAGGSATNEKLFF. CDR3 coding DNA: TGCAGCGTTGCGGGGGGCAGCGCAACTAATGAAAAACTGTTTTTT.

The CDR3 sequence: CASTGKGPNTGELFF. DNA for the CDR3: TGTGCCAGTACGGGAAAAGGACCGAACACCGGGGAGCTGTTTTTT. The chain carries TRBV19 and TRBJ2-2; perhaps TRBD2 as D (5 bases). The CDR3 totals 15 residues. Germline V gene lookup returns CDR1 LNHDA and CDR2 SQIVND (reference sequence). Trimming took off 7 bases at V and 0 bases at J, with 12 bases between the two ends.

The rearrangement joins TRBV6-4 to TRBJ1-2, with 10 bases that match TRBD1. The CDR3 extends over 14 amino acids. Trimming at V came to 6 bases and at J to 8 bases, leaving 9 bases not matched to a gene. Germline CDR1 reads MRHNA; CDR2 reads SNTAGT. The CDR3 loop is CASSQTGGAEGYTF. As DNA, the CDR3 is TGTGCCAGCAGCCAGACAGGGGGCGCGGAGGGCTACACCTTC.

The chain is built from TRBV7-8 and TRBJ2-1; 12 positions match TRBD2. CDR1 is SGHVS, CDR2 FQNEAQ, per germline. The CDR3 contains 20 residues. Trimming at V came to 2 bases and at J to 6 bases, leaving 17 bases not matched to a gene. The CDR3 region has the DNA TGTGCCAGCAGCTTAATTTCGGGACTAGCGGGTAACCTAAGGGGCAATGAGCAGTTCTTC. Translation: CASSLISGLAGNLRGNEQFF. Drawing the rest from reference TRBV7-8 and TRBJ2-1, the complete variable domain is GAGVSQSPRYKVAKRGQDVALRCDPISGHVSLFWYQQALGQGPEFLTYFQNEAQLDKSGLPSDRFFAERPEGSVSTLKIQRTQQEDSAVYLCASSLISGLAGNLRGNEQFFGPGTRLTVL.

The gene calls are TRBV7-9 and TRBJ1-2; TRBD1 is a possible D gene (5 bases). The germline CDR1 and CDR2 sequences are SEHNR and FQNEAQ (reference sequence). CDR3 length: 15 residues. V lost 2 bases, J lost 6 bases, and 16 bases lay in between. The DNA of the CDR3 is TGTGCCAGCAGCTTACCGCAGGGTGCGGTTGATGGCTACACCTTC. It translates to CASSLPQGAVDGYTF.

CDR3 nucleotides: TGTGCCATCACCCCAGGGTCCGGTCGTGGCCAAGAGACCCAGTACTTC. It codes for CAITPGSGRGQETQYF. The V gene is TRBV10-3, the J gene TRBJ2-5; the D gene is possibly TRBD1 (5 bases). The CDR3 covers 16 residues. Trimming took off 7 bases at V and 1 base at J, with 19 bases between the two ends. Germline CDR1 reads ENHRY; CDR2 reads SYGVKD.

This chain links TRBV4-2 with TRBJ2-2, with 7 bases matching TRBD2. Germline V gene sequence: CDR1 LGHNA, CDR2 YNFKEQ. The V gene end was trimmed by 0 bases and the J gene end by 4 bases; junction bases not matched to a gene: 5. CDR3 size: 16 residues. This CDR3 reads CASSQETWTSTGELFF. In nucleotides, the CDR3 is TGTGCCAGCAGCCAAGAAACATGGACTAGCACCGGGGAGCTGTTTTTT.

The genes are TRBV7-9 and TRBJ2-7, with D perhaps matching TRBD2 (6 bases). In germline, CDR1 is SEHNR, CDR2 FQNEAQ (reference sequence). Trimming took off 6 bases at V and 4 bases at J, with 19 bases between the two ends. The CDR3 spans 15 residues. CDR3 nucleotide sequence: TGTGCCAGCAGACCCCAGGGTACTAGCAGGTACGAGCAGTACTTC. Translation: CASRPQGTSRYEQYF.

The CDR3: CASSEARGYEQYF. The CDR3 DNA follows: TGTGCCAGCAGTGAAGCGCGAGGCTACGAGCAGTACTTC. The chain couples TRBV2 to TRBJ2-7; D unresolved. The CDR3 has 13 amino acids. V lost 0 bases to trimming and J lost 3 bases, with 6 bases between them. Germline assignment: CDR1 SNHLY and CDR2 FYNNEI.

This clone was observed once. The CDR3 DNA reads as TGTGCCAGCAGCTTAATTACAGGGGCAATCGACGAGCAGTACTTC. It encodes CASSLITGAIDEQYF. This rearrangement joins TRBV7-9 to TRBJ2-7; TRBD1 aligns across 7 bases. J lost 5 bases, V lost 2 bases, and 9 bases had no gene match. Germline CDR1 SEHNR, CDR2 FQNEAQ (reference sequence). CDR3 length: 15 amino acids.

The rearrangement joins TRBV9 to TRBJ1-1; D is perhaps TRBD1 (5 bases). Germline V CDR1 and CDR2: SGDLS, YYNGEE. The germline V and J ends were trimmed by 2 bases and 9 bases, with 11 bases remaining between them. There are 12 residues in the CDR3. The CDR3 sequence is CASSVTGGKAFF. The CDR3 DNA reads as TGTGCCAGCAGCGTCACGGGGGGGAAAGCTTTCTTT.

The chain uses TRBV2 and TRBJ1-4; 7 bases are a match to TRBD1. This CDR3 spans 15 amino acids. The V gene's germline CDR1 is SNHLY and CDR2 FYNNEI. Losses at the gene ends were 5 bases for V and 7 bases for J; bases not matched to a gene: 10. The CDR3 loop is CASSPAGGMAEKLFF. The CDR3 nucleotides read TGTGCCAGCAGTCCGGCAGGGGGGATGGCTGAAAAACTGTTTTTT.